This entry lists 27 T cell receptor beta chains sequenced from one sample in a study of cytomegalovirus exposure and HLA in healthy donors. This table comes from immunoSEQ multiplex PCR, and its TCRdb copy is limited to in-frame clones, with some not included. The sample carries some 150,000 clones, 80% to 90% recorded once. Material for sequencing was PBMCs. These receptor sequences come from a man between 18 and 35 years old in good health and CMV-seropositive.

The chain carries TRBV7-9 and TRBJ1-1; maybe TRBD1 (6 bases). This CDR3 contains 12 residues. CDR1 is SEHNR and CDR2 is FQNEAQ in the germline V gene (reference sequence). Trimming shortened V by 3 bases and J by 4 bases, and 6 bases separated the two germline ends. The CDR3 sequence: CASSLDSTEAFF. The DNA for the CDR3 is TGTGCCAGCAGCTTGGACAGCACTGAAGCTTTCTTT.

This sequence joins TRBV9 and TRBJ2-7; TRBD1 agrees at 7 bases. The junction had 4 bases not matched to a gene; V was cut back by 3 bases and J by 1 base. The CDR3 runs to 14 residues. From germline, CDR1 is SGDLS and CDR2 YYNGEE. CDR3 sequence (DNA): TGTGCCAGCAGCGCCCGGGACAGTTCCTACGAGCAGTACTTC. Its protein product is CASSARDSSYEQYF.

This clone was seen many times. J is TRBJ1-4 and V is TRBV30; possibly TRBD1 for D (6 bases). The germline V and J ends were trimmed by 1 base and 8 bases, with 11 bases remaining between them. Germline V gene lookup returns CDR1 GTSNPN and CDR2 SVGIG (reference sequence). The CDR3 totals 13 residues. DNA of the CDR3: TGTGCCTGGAGTGCTCAGACAGGCGAAAAACTGTTTTTT. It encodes CAWSAQTGEKLFF.

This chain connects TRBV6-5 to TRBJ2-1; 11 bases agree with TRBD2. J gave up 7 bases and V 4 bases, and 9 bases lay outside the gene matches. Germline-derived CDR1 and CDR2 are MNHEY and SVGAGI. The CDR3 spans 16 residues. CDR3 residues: CASSSPTSGMKNEQFF. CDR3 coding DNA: TGTGCCAGCAGTTCCCCGACTAGCGGGATGAAGAATGAGCAGTTCTTC.

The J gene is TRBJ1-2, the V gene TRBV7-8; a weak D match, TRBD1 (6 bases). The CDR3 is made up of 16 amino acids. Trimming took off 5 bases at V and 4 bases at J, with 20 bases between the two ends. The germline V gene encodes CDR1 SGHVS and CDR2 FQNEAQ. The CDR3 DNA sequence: TGTGCCAGCAGCCCCCGAGCTGCGGGGGCGGCCTATGGCTACACCTTC. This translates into CASSPRAAGAAYGYTF.

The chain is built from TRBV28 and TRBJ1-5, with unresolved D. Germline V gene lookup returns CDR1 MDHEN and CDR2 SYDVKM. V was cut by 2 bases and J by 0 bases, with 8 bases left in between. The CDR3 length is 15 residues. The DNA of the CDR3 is TGTGCCAGCAGTTTAGCAGAATATAGCAATCAGCCCCAGCATTTT. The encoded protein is CASSLAEYSNQPQHF.

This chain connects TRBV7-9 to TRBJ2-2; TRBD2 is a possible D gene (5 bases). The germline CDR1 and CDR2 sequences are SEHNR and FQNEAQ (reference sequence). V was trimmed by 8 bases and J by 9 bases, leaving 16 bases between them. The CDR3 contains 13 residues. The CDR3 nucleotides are TGTGCCAGCTGGCCCTGGGAGAGCCGGGAGCTGTTTTTT. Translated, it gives CASWPWESRELFF.

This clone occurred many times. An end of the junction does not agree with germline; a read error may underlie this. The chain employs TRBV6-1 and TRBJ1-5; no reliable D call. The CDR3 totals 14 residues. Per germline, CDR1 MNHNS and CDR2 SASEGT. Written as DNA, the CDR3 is TGTGCCAGCACTGAAAGTGGTGGGCATCAGCCCCAGCATTTT. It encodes CASTESGGHQPQHF.

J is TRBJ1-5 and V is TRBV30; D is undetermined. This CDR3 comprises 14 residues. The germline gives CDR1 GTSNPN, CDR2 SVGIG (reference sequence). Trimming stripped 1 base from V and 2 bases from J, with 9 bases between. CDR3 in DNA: TGTGCCTGGAGTGACCTGAGAGGCAATCAGCCCCAGCATTTT. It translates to CAWSDLRGNQPQHF.

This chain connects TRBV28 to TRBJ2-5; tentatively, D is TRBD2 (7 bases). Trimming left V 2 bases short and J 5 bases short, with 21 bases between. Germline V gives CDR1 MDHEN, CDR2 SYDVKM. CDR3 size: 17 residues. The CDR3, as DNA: TGTGCCAGCAGTTTACTGTGGGTAGGGGGGGCGCTCGAGACCCAGTACTTC. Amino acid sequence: CASSLLWVGGALETQYF.

CDR3 sequence reads: CASSLDRGGPEAFF. CDR3 in DNA: TGTGCCAGCAGTTTAGACCGAGGGGGCCCTGAAGCTTTCTTT. The chain has TRBV28 and TRBJ1-1; TRBD1 agrees at 7 bases. There are 14 residues in the CDR3. The germline CDR1 and CDR2 sequences are MDHEN and SYDVKM. J gave up 6 bases and V 2 bases, and 6 bases lay outside the gene matches.

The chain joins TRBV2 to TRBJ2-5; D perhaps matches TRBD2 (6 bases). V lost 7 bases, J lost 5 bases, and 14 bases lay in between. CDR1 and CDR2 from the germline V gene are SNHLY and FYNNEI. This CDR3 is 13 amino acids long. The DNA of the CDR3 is TGTGCCAGCATGGGTGGACGGGAGGAGACCCAGTACTTC. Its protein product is CASMGGREETQYF.

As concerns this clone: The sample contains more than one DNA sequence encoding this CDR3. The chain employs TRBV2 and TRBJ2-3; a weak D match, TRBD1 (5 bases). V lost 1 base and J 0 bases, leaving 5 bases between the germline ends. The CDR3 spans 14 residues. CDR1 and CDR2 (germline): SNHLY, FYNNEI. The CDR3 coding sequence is TGTGCCAGCAGTGAAGGACAGAGCACAGATACGCAGTATTTT. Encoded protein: CASSEGQSTDTQYF.

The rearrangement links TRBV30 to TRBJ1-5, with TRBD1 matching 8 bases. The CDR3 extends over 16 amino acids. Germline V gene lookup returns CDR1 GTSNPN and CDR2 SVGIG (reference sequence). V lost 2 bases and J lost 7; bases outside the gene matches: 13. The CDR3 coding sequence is TGTGCCTGGAGTTCCGGGACAGGTTCCGGTGGGCAGCCCCAGCATTTT. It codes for CAWSSGTGSGGQPQHF.

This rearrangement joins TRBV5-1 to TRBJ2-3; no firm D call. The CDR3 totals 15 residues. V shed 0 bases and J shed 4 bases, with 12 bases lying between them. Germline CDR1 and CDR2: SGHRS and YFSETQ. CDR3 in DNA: TGCGCCAGCAGCTTGGCCGGGTCCCCCGCAGATACGCAGTATTTT. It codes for CASSLAGSPADTQYF.

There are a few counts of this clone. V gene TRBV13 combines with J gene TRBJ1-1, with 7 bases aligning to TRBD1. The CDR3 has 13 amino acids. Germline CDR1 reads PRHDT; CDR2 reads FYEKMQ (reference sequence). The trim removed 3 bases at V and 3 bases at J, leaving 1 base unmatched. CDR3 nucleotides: TGTGCCAGCAGCTTTGGACAGGACACTGAAGCTTTCTTT. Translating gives CASSFGQDTEAFF.

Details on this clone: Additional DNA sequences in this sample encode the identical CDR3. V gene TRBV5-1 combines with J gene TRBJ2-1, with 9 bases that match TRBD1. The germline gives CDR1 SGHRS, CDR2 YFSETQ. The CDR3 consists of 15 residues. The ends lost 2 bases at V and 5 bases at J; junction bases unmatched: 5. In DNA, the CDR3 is TGCGCCAGCAGCTTAGGGACAGGGCGTGACAATGAGCAGTTCTTC. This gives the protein CASSLGTGRDNEQFF.

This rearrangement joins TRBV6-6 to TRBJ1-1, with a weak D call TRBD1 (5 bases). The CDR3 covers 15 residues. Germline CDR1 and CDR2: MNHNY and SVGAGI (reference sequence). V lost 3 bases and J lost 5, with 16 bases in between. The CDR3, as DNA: TGTGCCAGCAGTTATGGCACAGGCAGGCTAACTGAAGCTTTCTTT. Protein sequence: CASSYGTGRLTEAFF.

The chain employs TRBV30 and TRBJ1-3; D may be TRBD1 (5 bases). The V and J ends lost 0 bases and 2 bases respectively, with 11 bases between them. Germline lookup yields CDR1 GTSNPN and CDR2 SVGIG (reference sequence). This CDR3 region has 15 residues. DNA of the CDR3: TGTGCCTGGAGTGTACCGGGGGTCCCTGGAAACACCATATATTTT. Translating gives CAWSVPGVPGNTIYF.

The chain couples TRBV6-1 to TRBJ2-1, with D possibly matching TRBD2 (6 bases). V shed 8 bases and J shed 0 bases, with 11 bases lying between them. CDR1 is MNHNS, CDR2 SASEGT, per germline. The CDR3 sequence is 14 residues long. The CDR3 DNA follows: TGTGCCAGCGGCGTCGGGAGCTCCTACAATGAGCAGTTCTTC. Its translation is CASGVGSSYNEQFF.

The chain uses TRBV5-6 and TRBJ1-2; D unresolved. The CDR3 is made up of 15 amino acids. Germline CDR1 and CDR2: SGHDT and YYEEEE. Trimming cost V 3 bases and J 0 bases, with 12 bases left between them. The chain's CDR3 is CASSSVDTANYGYTF. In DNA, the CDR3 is TGTGCCAGCAGCTCTGTAGACACAGCTAACTATGGCTACACCTTC.

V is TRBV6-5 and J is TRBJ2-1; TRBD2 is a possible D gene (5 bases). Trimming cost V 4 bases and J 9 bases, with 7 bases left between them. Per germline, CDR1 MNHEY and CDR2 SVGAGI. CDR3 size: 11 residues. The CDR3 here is CASSSAGEQFF. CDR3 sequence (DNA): TGTGCCAGCAGTTCGGCGGGTGAGCAGTTCTTC.

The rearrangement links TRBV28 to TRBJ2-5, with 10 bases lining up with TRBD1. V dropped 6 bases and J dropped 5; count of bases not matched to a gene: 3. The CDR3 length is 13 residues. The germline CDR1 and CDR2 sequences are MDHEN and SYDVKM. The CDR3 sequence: CASRGTGVETQYF. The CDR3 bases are TGTGCCAGCAGAGGGACAGGGGTCGAGACCCAGTACTTC.

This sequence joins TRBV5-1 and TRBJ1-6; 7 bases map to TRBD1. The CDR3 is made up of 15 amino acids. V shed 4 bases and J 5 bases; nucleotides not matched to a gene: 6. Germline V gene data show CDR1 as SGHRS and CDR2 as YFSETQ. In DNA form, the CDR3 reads TGCGCCAGCAGCCCCAGGGACAGCCATAATTCACCCCTCCACTTT. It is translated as CASSPRDSHNSPLHF.

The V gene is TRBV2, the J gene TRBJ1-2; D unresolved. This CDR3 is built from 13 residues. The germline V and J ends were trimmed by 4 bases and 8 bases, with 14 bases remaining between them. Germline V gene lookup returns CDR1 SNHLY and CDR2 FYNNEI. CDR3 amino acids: CASSAVGRAGYTF. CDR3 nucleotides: TGTGCCAGCAGTGCGGTGGGCCGCGCCGGCTACACCTTC.

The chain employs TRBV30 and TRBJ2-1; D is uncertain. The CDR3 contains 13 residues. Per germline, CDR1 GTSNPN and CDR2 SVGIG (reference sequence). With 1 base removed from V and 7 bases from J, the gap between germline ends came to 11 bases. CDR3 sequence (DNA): TGTGCCTGGAGTGGACACCCTGGGAATGAGCAGTTCTTC. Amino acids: CAWSGHPGNEQFF.

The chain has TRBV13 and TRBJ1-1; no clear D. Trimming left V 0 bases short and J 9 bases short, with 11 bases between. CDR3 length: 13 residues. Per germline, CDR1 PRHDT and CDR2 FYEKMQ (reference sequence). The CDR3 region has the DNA TGTGCCAGCAGCTTAGGTTATCCGGGGAAAGCTTTCTTT. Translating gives CASSLGYPGKAFF.